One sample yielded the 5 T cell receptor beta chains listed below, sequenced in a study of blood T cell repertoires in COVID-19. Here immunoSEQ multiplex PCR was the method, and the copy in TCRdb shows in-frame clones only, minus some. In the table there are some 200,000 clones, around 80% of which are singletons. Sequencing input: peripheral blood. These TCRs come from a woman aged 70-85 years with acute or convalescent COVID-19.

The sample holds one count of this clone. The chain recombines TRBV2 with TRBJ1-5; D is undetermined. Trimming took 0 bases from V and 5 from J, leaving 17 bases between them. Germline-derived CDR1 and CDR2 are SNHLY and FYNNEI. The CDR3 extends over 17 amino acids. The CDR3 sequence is CASSEALLQRRDQPQHF. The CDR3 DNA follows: TGTGCCAGCAGTGAAGCGCTCCTGCAGAGGCGGGATCAGCCCCAGCATTTT.

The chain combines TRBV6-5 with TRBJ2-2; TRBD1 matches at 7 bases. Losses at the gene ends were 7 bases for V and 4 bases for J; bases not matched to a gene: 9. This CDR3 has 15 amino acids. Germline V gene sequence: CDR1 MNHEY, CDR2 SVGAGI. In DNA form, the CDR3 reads TGTGCCAGCAAAGGTTCAGGGGGATTCACCGGGGAGCTGTTTTTT. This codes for CASKGSGGFTGELFF.

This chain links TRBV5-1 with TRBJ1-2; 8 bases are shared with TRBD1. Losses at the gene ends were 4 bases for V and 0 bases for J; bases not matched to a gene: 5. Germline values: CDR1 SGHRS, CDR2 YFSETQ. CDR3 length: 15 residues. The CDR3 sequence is CASSPGQATNYGYTF. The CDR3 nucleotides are TGCGCCAGCAGCCCGGGACAGGCAACTAACTATGGCTACACCTTC.

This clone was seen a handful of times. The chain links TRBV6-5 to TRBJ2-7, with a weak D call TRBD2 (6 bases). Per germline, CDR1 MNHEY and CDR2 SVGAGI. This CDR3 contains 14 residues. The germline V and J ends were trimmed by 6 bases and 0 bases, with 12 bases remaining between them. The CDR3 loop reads CASSLGGSSYEQYF. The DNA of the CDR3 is TGTGCCAGCAGCCTGGGAGGTAGCTCCTACGAGCAGTACTTC.

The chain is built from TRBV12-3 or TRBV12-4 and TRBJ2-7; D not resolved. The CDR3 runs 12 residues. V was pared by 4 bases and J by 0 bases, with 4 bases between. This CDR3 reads CASSSFSYEQYF. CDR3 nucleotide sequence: TGTGCCAGCAGTTCGTTCTCCTACGAGCAGTACTTC.